This T cell receptor beta chain stems from a study of blood T cell repertoires in COVID-19. All enrollees were roughly 18 to 90 years old and from roughly 26 US areas. All recovered Cohort 3 donors got two negative PCRs, got clearance, or saw symptom resolution. Assay used: immunoSEQ multiplex PCR; TCRdb lists only in-frame clones, some missing. The sample has some 400,000 clones; 85% to 90% are singletons. Looked up from germline, CDR1 is SGHTA and CDR2 is FQGTGA. The CDR3 is 17 amino acids. The V and J ends lost 11 bases and 0 bases respectively, with 25 bases between them. The chain carries TRBV7-3 and TRBJ1-2; D is possibly TRBD1 (6 bases). Sample: PBMCs or T cells enriched from blood (not recorded which). The TCR sequence derives from a man between 25 and 39 years old who had recovered from COVID-19. The DNA of the CDR3 is TGTGCCTCCCTGACCGATTTACCGGGACATTCTAACTATGGCTACACCTTC. This translates into CASLTDLPGHSNYGYTF.